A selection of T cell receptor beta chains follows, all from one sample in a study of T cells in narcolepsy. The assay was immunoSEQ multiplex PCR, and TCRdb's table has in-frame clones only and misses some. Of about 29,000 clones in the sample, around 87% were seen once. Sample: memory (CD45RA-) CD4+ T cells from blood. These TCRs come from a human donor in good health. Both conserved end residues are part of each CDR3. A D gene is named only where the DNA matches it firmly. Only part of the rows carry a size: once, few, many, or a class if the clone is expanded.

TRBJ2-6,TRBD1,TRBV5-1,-,TGCGCCAGCAGTGACAGGGGGCGTGGCTCTGGGGCCAACGTCCTGACTTTC,CASSDRGRGSGANVLTF
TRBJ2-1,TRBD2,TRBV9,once,TGTGCCAGCAGCATCCAATGGGATCTCCGGGGGGGTGAGCAGTTCTTC,CASSIQWDLRGGEQFF
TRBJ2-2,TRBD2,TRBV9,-,TGTGCCAGCAGCGTAGACGTCGCGGGAGTTGCCGGGGAGCTGTTTTTT,CASSVDVAGVAGELFF
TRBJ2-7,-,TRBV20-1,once,TGCAGTGCTAGAGGAGGGGTCGAGCAGTACTTC,CSARGGVEQYF
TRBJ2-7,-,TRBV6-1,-,TGTGCCAGCAACCCGGACGCAACCTACGAGCAGTACTTC,CASNPDATYEQYF
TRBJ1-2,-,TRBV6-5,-,TGTGCCAGCAGCCCTCTGGGGAATGGCTACACCTTC,CASSPLGNGYTF
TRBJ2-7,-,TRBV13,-,TGTGCCAGCAGCTTAGGAGGGTTAACTTGGGACGAGCAGTACTTC,CASSLGGLTWDEQYF
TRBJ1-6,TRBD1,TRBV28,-,TGTGCCAGCAGTAAACAACAAATCAGGGGGAATTCACCCCTCCACTTT,CASSKQQIRGNSPLHF
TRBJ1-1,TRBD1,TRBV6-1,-,TGTGCCAGCAGCGTACTAGGGGACAGGGCCACTGAAGCTTTCTTT,CASSVLGDRATEAFF
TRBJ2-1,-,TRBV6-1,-,TGTGCCAGCAGTGAATACGGTAGCGGTGAGCAGTTCTTC,CASSEYGSGEQFF
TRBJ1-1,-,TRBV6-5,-,TGTGCCAGCAGTTCCCGAGAAGGGACCGACGCTTTCTTT,CASSSREGTDAFF
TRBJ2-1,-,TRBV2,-,TGTGCCAGCAGTGTCCTCGCGGGCTCCTACAATGAGCAGTTCTTC,CASSVLAGSYNEQFF
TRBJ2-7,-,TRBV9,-,TGTGCCGGACGGGGAATCCTCTACGAGCAGTACTTC,CAGRGILYEQYF
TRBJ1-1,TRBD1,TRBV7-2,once,TGTGCCAGCAGCTGGAGGACAGGGGGGTCTAACACTGAAGCTTTCTTT,CASSWRTGGSNTEAFF
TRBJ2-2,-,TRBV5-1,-,TGCGCCAGCAGCGCCGGGACCCCCGGGGAGCTGTTTTTT,CASSAGTPGELFF
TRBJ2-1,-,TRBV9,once,TGTGCCAGCAGCGTAGCTACGGGGGGCGGCTACAATGAGCAGTTCTTC,CASSVATGGGYNEQFF
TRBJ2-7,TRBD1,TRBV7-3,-,TGTGCCAGCAGCTCAGGTGGGACAGGGACCGAGCAGTACTTC,CASSSGGTGTEQYF
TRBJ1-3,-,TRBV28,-,TGTGCCAGCACCTGGGGCAGGCGTTTCTCTGGAAACACCATATATTTT,CASTWGRRFSGNTIYF
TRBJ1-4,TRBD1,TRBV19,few,TGTGCCAGTAGTCTCGGAAAAGGGACAGGGACGGAGAAACTGTTTTTT,CASSLGKGTGTEKLFF
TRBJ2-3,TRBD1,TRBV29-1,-,TGCAGCGCCGGGACAGGGGTAGTGGATACGCAGTATTTT,CSAGTGVVDTQYF
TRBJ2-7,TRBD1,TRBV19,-,TGTGCCAGTAGTGCAACAGGGGGCATCCACGAGCAGTACTTC,CASSATGGIHEQYF
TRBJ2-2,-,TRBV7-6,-,TGTGCCAGCAGCTCTTCCTCTGGTTTCTGGGACACCGGGGAGCTGTTTTTT,CASSSSSGFWDTGELFF
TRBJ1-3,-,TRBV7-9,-,TGTGCCAGCAGCTTACAGGGATTCGATGGAAACACCATATATTTT,CASSLQGFDGNTIYF
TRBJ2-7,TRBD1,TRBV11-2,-,TGTGCCAGCAGCGTCGGGACAGGGCCGACCTACGAGCAGTACTTC,CASSVGTGPTYEQYF
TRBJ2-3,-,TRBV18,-,TGTGCCAGCTCATCCCTAGACACAGATACGCAGTATTTT,CASSSLDTDTQYF
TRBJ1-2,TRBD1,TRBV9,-,TGTGCCAGCAGCGACCCCAGGGGGACTAACTATGGCTACACCTTC,CASSDPRGTNYGYTF
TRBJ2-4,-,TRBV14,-,TGTGCCAGCAGCCCCCTTGAACCAGCTCTAGCCAAAAACATTCAGTACTTC,CASSPLEPALAKNIQYF
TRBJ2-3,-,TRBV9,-,TGTGCCAGCAGCGTAGGGAGTCATACAGATACGCAGTATTTT,CASSVGSHTDTQYF
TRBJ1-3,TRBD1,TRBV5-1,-,TGCGCCAGCAGCACCACAGGGGGCAATGGAAACACCATATATTTT,CASSTTGGNGNTIYF
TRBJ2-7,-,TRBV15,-,TGTGCCACCAGCAGCATCCACCGGGAACCCTACGAGCAGTACTTC,CATSSIHREPYEQYF
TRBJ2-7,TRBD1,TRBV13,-,TGCGCCAGCAGCGAGCCCGGGACAGGGGTTTACGAGCAGTACTTC,CASSEPGTGVYEQYF
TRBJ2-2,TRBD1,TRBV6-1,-,TGTGCCAGCAGGACGGGACAGGGGAACACCGGGGAGCTGTTTTTT,CASRTGQGNTGELFF
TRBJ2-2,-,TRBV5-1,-,TGCGCCAGCAGGCTTGGGTGGACCGGGGAGCTGTTTTTT,CASRLGWTGELFF
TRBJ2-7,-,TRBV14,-,TGTGCCAGCAGCCCAGGGTCCTGGGGAAACCAGTACTTC,CASSPGSWGNQYF
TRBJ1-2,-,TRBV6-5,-,TGTGCCAGCAGTTCCCCCAGGAGAGGTCGCAACTATGGCTACACCTTC,CASSSPRRGRNYGYTF
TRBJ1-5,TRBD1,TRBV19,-,TGTGCCAGTAGTATTCGAGAGACAGGGTACAATCAGCCCCAGCATTTT,CASSIRETGYNQPQHF
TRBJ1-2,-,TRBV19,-,TGTGCCAGTAGTATTCAGGCGGATGCCGGCTACACCTTC,CASSIQADAGYTF
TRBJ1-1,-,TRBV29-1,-,TGCAGCGTTGATCCAACGAACACTGAAGCTTTCTTT,CSVDPTNTEAFF
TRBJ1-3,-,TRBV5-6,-,TGTGCCAGCAGCTTGGCATCCGGCTCTGGAAACACCATATATTTT,CASSLASGSGNTIYF
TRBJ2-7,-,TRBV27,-,TGTGCCAGCAGTCTTGCAGGACAGACCTACGAGCAGTACTTC,CASSLAGQTYEQYF
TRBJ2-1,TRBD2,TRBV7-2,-,TGTGCCAGCAGCTTTTTAGCGGGAGGGCCGGATGAGCAGTTCTTC,CASSFLAGGPDEQFF
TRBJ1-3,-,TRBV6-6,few,TGTGCCAGCGGCTCAGGAACCTCTGGAAACACCATATATTTT,CASGSGTSGNTIYF
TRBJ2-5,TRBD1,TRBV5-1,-,TGCGCCAGCAGCTTAGGGACAGGGGGCTCGGAGACCCAGTACTTC,CASSLGTGGSETQYF
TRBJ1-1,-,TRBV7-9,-,TGTGCCAGCAGCTTACCACAGGATGGGGGCACTGAAGCTTTCTTT,CASSLPQDGGTEAFF
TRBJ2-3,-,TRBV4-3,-,TGCGCCAGCGGCTCGTTGGGAGATGGAGATACGCAGTATTTT,CASGSLGDGDTQYF
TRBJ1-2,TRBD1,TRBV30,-,TGTGCCTGGAGTTCGACAGGGAAAAAGGACTATGGCTACACCTTC,CAWSSTGKKDYGYTF
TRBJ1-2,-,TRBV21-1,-,TGTGCCAGCAGCAAAGCGCCCGGGACGTCTTTTTTTCGAAGCTATGGCTACACCTTC,CASSKAPGTSFFRSYGYTF
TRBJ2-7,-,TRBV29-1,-,TGCAGCGTTTGGGGGGCCACCTACGAGCAGTACTTC,CSVWGATYEQYF
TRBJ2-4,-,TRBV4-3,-,TGCGCCAGCAGCCAAGACTCACGGAACATTCAGTACTTC,CASSQDSRNIQYF
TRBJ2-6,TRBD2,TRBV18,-,TGTGCCAGCTCACCAATCCCAGCGGGAGCTGGGGCCAACGTCCTGACTTTC,CASSPIPAGAGANVLTF
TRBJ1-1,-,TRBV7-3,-,TGTGCCAGCAGCCCAGGGGCACCCCCGGACACTGAAGCTTTCTTT,CASSPGAPPDTEAFF
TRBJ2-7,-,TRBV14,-,TGTGCCAGCAGCCATCCTACCAGGGTCGCCCTTTACGAGCAGTACTTC,CASSHPTRVALYEQYF
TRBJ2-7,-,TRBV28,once,TGTGCCAGCAGGTCGCGAAAGGGGGACTCCTACGAGCAGTACTTC,CASRSRKGDSYEQYF
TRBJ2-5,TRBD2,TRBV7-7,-,TGTGCTAGCAGCTTCGGCGGGGGGAACCAAGAGACCCAGTACTTC,CASSFGGGNQETQYF
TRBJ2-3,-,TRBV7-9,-,TGTGCCAGCAGTCCCAGGGGCCCAGATACGCAGTATTTT,CASSPRGPDTQYF
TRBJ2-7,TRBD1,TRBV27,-,TGTGCCAGCAGGCGACAGGGGGAGATCTACGAGCAGTACTTC,CASRRQGEIYEQYF
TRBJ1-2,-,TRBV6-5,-,TGTGCCAGCGGACCCGGGACCCTATATGGCTACACCTTC,CASGPGTLYGYTF